This T cell receptor (beta chain) is from a study of cytomegalovirus exposure and HLA in healthy donors. CDR1 is MNHNY and CDR2 is SVGAGI in the germline V gene (reference sequence). With 6 bases removed from V and 2 bases from J, the gap between germline ends came to 10 bases. The CDR3 covers 13 residues. Both 60 Vbeta primers and 13 Jbeta primers went into the PCR. Sequencing used immunoSEQ multiplex PCR; TCRdb keeps in-frame clones, though not all of them. The sample shows roughly 170,000 clones, around 82% of them seen only once. This chain joins TRBV6-6 and TRBJ2-5, with a possible D match to TRBD2 (5 bases). Sequenced material: PBMCs. The sequence was collected from a young man in good health and CMV-seronegative. Written as DNA, the CDR3 is TGTGCCAGCAGCCCCCCGGGGCAAGAGACCCAGTACTTC. Translated, it gives CASSPPGQETQYF.